This note documents a single T cell receptor (beta chain) sequence. This entry belongs to a study of blood T cell repertoires in COVID-19. In the study overall: In each case, the material was cDNA or gDNA derived from T cells, B-cell-depleted T cells, or PBMCs.

Original methodology: Using reference gene primer amplification, nucleated cell counts were estimated. Generated by immunoSEQ multiplex PCR, the TCRdb table keeps only in-frame clones and is missing some. The D gene and trimming were derived from the DNA, and the V and J assignments and clone size from that table. The table lists about 380,000 clones, 80% to 90% of them singletons, with 1% to 1.5% in the top ten. Participants had their cohort set by participant-reported clinical history. Symptom resolution, clearance, or two negative PCRs marked donors in Cohort 3 as recovered. Sequencing was done on a sample of PBMCs or T cells enriched from blood (not recorded which). The TCR sequence derives from a man aged 25-45 years who had recovered from COVID-19.

The CDR3 coding sequence is TGTGCCAGCAGCTTAGTTCAGGGGTCTAGGGAGCAGTACTTC. Its translation: CASSLVQGSREQYF. The rearrangement uses TRBV7-2 and TRBJ2-7, with a tentative D call TRBD1 (6 bases). V was pared by 1 base and J by 7 bases, with 14 bases between. Germline V gene lookup returns CDR1 SGHTA and CDR2 FQGNSA. The CDR3 loop spans 14 amino acids.